These 18 T cell receptor beta chains originate from one sample sequenced in a study of tissue T cells after allogeneic stem cell transplantation. Libraries were prepared by immunoSEQ multiplex PCR; TCRdb keeps only in-frame clonotypes and omits some of them. Counted here are roughly 6,000 clones, 60% to 65% occurring once; the ten biggest clones make up roughly an eighth. Specimen: duodenum tissue, collected at autopsy. The source of these receptors is a woman aged 18-50 years with breast cancer.

The chain couples TRBV25-1 to TRBJ2-7; 7 nucleotides align to TRBD1. The CDR3 loop spans 15 amino acids. Germline assignment: CDR1 MGHDK and CDR2 SYGVNS. Losses at the gene ends were 2 bases for V and 0 bases for J; bases not matched to a gene: 4. CDR3 coding DNA: TGTGCCAGCAGTGAAGGGACAGCTCTCTCCTACGAGCAGTACTTC. As protein: CASSEGTALSYEQYF.

The chain couples TRBV15 to TRBJ1-4; no clear D gene. This CDR3 region has 13 residues. Trimming shortened V by 8 bases and J by 8 bases, and 15 bases separated the two germline ends. The germline V gene encodes CDR1 LNHNV and CDR2 YYDKDF (reference sequence). CDR3 nucleotide sequence: TGTGCCACCCTCAGGCGTGGAGAGGAAAAACTGTTTTTT. Translated, it gives CATLRRGEEKLFF.

Comments on this clone: The sample contains more than one DNA sequence encoding this CDR3. V usage is TRBV19 and J usage is TRBJ2-1, with unresolved D. With 3 bases removed from V and 5 bases from J, the gap between germline ends came to 8 bases. The germline V gene encodes CDR1 LNHDA and CDR2 SQIVND (reference sequence). This CDR3 is 13 amino acids long. The CDR3 DNA sequence: TGTGCCAGTAGTATTAGCCCCCACAATGAGCAGTTCTTC. This codes for CASSISPHNEQFF.

As to this clone: A junction boundary mismatches the germline segment, possibly from a read error. The gene calls are TRBV3-1 (or the pseudogene TRBV3-2) and TRBJ2-2, with TRBD2 as a possible D gene (5 bases). CDR1 LGHDT and CDR2 YNNKEL come from the germline V gene (reference sequence). The CDR3 covers 16 residues. The CDR3 region has the DNA TGTGCCAGCAGTCAAGAGGGCGGCATGGGCACCGGGGAGCTGTTTTTT. Its translation is CASSQEGGMGTGELFF.

This clone occurred once. The V and J genes are TRBV10-2 and TRBJ2-7, with TRBD1 identical over 8 bases. Losses at the gene ends were 7 bases for V and 5 bases for J; bases not matched to a gene: 10. CDR3 length: 14 residues. Germline V lookup: CDR1 WSHSY, CDR2 SAAADI. CDR3: CASIRTGRPHEQYF. The DNA of the CDR3 is TGCGCCAGCATTAGGACAGGGAGGCCCCACGAGCAGTACTTC.

This rearrangement joins TRBV5-6 to TRBJ1-1; no clear D gene. Trimming removed 4 bases at V and 2 bases at J, with 18 bases between. Germline V CDR1 and CDR2: SGHDT, YYEEEE. The CDR3 is 16 residues long. CDR3 protein: CASSPTLLRGNTEAFF. The CDR3 nucleotides are TGTGCCAGCAGCCCGACACTACTGCGGGGTAACACTGAAGCTTTCTTT.

V gene TRBV6-5 combines with J gene TRBJ1-2; D may be TRBD1 (5 bases). Germline CDR1 and CDR2: MNHEY and SVGAGI. The CDR3 has 14 residues. The V gene lost 2 bases and the J gene lost 4 bases, with 11 bases spanning the gap. The CDR3 loop reads CASSYDRAPYGYTF. DNA for the CDR3: TGTGCCAGCAGTTACGACAGAGCTCCCTATGGCTACACCTTC.

The J gene is TRBJ2-7, the V gene TRBV6-2 or TRBV6-3; TRBD2 might be the D (6 bases). The germline V gene encodes CDR1 MNHEY and CDR2 SVGEGT. The CDR3 covers 15 residues. Between the trimmed V and J ends, which lost 0 bases and 2 bases, there was a span of 11 bases. DNA for the CDR3: TGTGCCAGCAGTTACTCGAGTAGCGGTACCTACGAGCAGTACTTC. This gives the protein CASSYSSSGTYEQYF.

This chain links TRBV30 with TRBJ1-5; D is unresolved. Germline-derived CDR1 and CDR2 are GTSNPN and SVGIG (reference sequence). Deletions cut 0 bases from V and 4 bases from J, with 7 bases between. CDR3 length: 13 residues. The CDR3 nucleotides read TGTGCCTGGAGTGTATACCGGAATCAGCCCCAGCATTTT. Translated: CAWSVYRNQPQHF.

The genes are TRBV12-3 or TRBV12-4 and TRBJ1-1; D is uncertain. Trimming stripped 0 bases from V and 3 bases from J, with 2 bases between. The CDR3 length is 12 residues. The CDR3, as DNA: TGTGCCAGCAGTTTAGCCCACACTGAAGCTTTCTTT. Translated: CASSLAHTEAFF.

This chain connects TRBV5-1 to TRBJ1-1, with unresolved D. The germline V gene has CDR1 SGHRS and CDR2 YFSETQ. Between the trimmed V and J ends, which lost 2 bases and 0 bases, there was a span of 11 bases. The CDR3 runs to 15 residues. CDR3 sequence: CASSLQISMNTEAFF. The DNA of the CDR3 is TGCGCCAGCAGCTTACAGATTTCAATGAACACTGAAGCTTTCTTT. Full variable domain (outside the CDR3, taken from reference TRBV5-1 and TRBJ1-1): KAGVTQTPRYLIKTRGQQVTLSCSPISGHRSVSWYQQTPGQGLQFLFEYFSETQRNKGNFPGRFSGRQFSNSRSEMNVSTLELGDSALYLCASSLQISMNTEAFFGQGTRLTVV.

This clone is large (0.1 to 1%) by share. The CDR3 sequence: CSASSSGTGGFEQYF. CDR3 nucleotide sequence: TGCAGTGCTAGTTCTTCCGGGACAGGGGGTTTCGAGCAGTACTTC. The chain is built from TRBV20-1 and TRBJ2-7; 11 bases fit TRBD1. V lost 3 bases, J lost 6 bases, and 10 bases stayed unmatched. The germline CDR1 and CDR2 sequences are DFQATT and SNEGSKA (reference sequence). The CDR3 is 15 residues long.

The chain is built from TRBV6-5 and TRBJ1-1; D call uncertain. V shed 5 bases and J shed 3 bases, with 13 bases lying between them. Germline-derived CDR1 and CDR2 are MNHEY and SVGAGI. The CDR3 is made up of 14 amino acids. The DNA for the CDR3 is TGTGCCAGCAGTAAATCCGGACGGGACACTGAAGCTTTCTTT. Encoded protein: CASSKSGRDTEAFF.

This clone was counted only a few times. The chain links TRBV7-3 to TRBJ2-7; D is perhaps TRBD1 (6 bases). The CDR3 spans 16 residues. Germline V gene lookup returns CDR1 SGHTA and CDR2 FQGTGA. With 5 bases removed from V and 2 bases from J, the gap between germline ends came to 19 bases. The CDR3 DNA follows: TGTGCCAGCAGCCCCTCGCCCCGGACAGAAGCCTACGAGCAGTACTTC. Protein: CASSPSPRTEAYEQYF.

The genes are TRBV7-6 and TRBJ2-1; perhaps TRBD2 as D (5 bases). The CDR3 is made up of 13 amino acids. V was clipped by 3 bases and J by 6 bases, with 9 bases between them. Germline values: CDR1 SGHVS, CDR2 FNYEAQ. As DNA, the CDR3 is TGTGCCAGCAGCTTCGGGGTATCCAATGAGCAGTTCTTC. As protein: CASSFGVSNEQFF.

The V gene is TRBV2, the J gene TRBJ2-7, with 8 bases matching TRBD2. V lost 6 bases, J lost 7 bases, and 5 bases stayed unmatched. CDR3 size: 12 residues. Germline-derived CDR1 and CDR2 are SNHLY and FYNNEI. CDR3 region: CASSRGGLEQYF. CDR3 DNA: TGTGCCAGCAGCCGGGGGGGGTTGGAGCAGTACTTC.

J is TRBJ2-5 and V is TRBV3-1 (or the pseudogene TRBV3-2); no clear D. Trimming took off 2 bases at V and 3 bases at J, with 16 bases between the two ends. Germline assignment: CDR1 LGHDT and CDR2 YNNKEL (reference sequence). The CDR3 sequence is 16 residues long. This chain's CDR3 is CASSQFAALGKETQYF. The CDR3 bases are TGTGCCAGCAGCCAATTCGCGGCACTTGGGAAAGAGACCCAGTACTTC.

The rearrangement uses TRBV7-9 and TRBJ1-2; 7 positions agree with TRBD1. J lost 2 bases, V lost 5 bases, and 8 bases had no gene match. This CDR3 contains 15 residues. CDR1 SEHNR and CDR2 FQNEAQ come from the germline V gene (reference sequence). CDR3 nucleotide sequence: TGTGCCAGCAGCCGACAGGGAGGAGGCAACTATGGCTACACCTTC. Translating it yields CASSRQGGGNYGYTF. Complete variable domain (other parts from reference TRBV7-9 and TRBJ1-2): DTGVSQNPRHKITKRGQNVTFRCDPISEHNRLYWYRQTLGQGPEFLTYFQNEAQLEKSRLLSDRFSAERPKGSFSTLEIQRTEQGDSAMYLCASSRQGGGNYGYTFGSGTRLTVV.